Below are 19 T cell receptor beta chains sequenced from a single sample in a study of blood T cell repertoires in COVID-19. The repertoire was sequenced with immunoSEQ multiplex PCR; TCRdb's copy has only in-frame clones and lacks some. The sample lists approximately 140,000 clones, roughly 80% seen once, with roughly 2.3% in the top ten. The sample was peripheral blood. Source of these receptors: a man between 70 and 80 years old with acute or convalescent COVID-19.

This clone showed up just once. This chain uses TRBV3-1 (or the pseudogene TRBV3-2) with TRBJ2-2; 12 bases are shared with TRBD2. Germline V gives CDR1 LGHDT, CDR2 YNNKEL (reference sequence). J was trimmed by 4 bases and V by 3 bases; bases with no gene match: 12. CDR3 length equals 19 residues. CDR3 bases: TGTGCCAGCAGCCATCCCTGGACTAGCGGGATTATTTCCACCGGGGAGCTGTTTTTT. It encodes CASSHPWTSGIISTGELFF.

The chain uses TRBV5-4 and TRBJ1-4, with D maybe TRBD1 (5 bases). This CDR3 has 15 amino acids. The V and J ends lost 9 bases and 10 bases respectively, with 25 bases between them. Germline V CDR1 and CDR2: SGHNT, YYREEE (reference sequence). CDR3 region: CATHAGDLATRKLFF. CDR3 nucleotides: TGTGCCACCCACGCGGGGGACCTAGCGACTAGAAAACTGTTTTTT.

For this clone: The same CDR3 arises from other DNA sequences in this sample as well. The chain couples TRBV6-5 to TRBJ2-1, with a weak D call TRBD2 (6 bases). Germline CDR1 MNHEY, CDR2 SVGAGI. Trimming took 6 bases from V and 4 from J, leaving 10 bases between them. The CDR3 sequence is 13 residues long. This CDR3 is CASSPGGYNEQFF. The DNA of the CDR3 is TGTGCCAGCAGCCCCGGGGGATACAATGAGCAGTTCTTC.

The chain links TRBV3-1 (or the pseudogene TRBV3-2) to TRBJ2-1; tentative D call: TRBD1 (6 bases). Looked up from germline, CDR1 is LGHDT and CDR2 is YNNKEL (reference sequence). The V end was cut by 2 bases, the J end by 3 bases, with 8 bases between. There are 14 residues in the CDR3. The CDR3 reads CASSQTGNYNEQFF. Here the CDR3 DNA reads TGTGCCAGCAGCCAAACAGGGAACTACAATGAGCAGTTCTTC.

The chain carries TRBV28 and TRBJ2-7; D is undetermined. Trimming took 8 bases from V and 3 from J, leaving 8 bases between them. The CDR3 spans 11 residues. Germline V lookup: CDR1 MDHEN, CDR2 SYDVKM. CDR3 DNA sequence: TGTGCCAGCGATGACAACTACGAGCAGTACTTC. Amino acids: CASDDNYEQYF.

The genes are TRBV3-1 (or the pseudogene TRBV3-2) and TRBJ2-7; D not resolved. The CDR3 is made up of 12 amino acids. Trimming stripped 1 base from V and 2 bases from J, with 3 bases between. The germline V gene has CDR1 LGHDT and CDR2 YNNKEL (reference sequence). Here the CDR3 reads CASSQVAYEQYF. DNA for the CDR3: TGTGCCAGCAGCCAAGTAGCCTACGAGCAGTACTTC.

This chain connects TRBV28 to TRBJ1-2; 7 nucleotides line up with TRBD1. Germline V CDR1 and CDR2: MDHEN, SYDVKM. This CDR3 region has 12 residues. The trim removed 7 bases at V and 6 bases at J, leaving 5 bases unmatched. CDR3: CASKTGSHGYTF. Written as DNA, the CDR3 is TGTGCCAGCAAGACAGGGAGCCATGGCTACACCTTC.

This chain joins TRBV3-1 (or the pseudogene TRBV3-2) and TRBJ2-7, with TRBD2 as a possible D gene (5 bases). V was pared by 2 bases and J by 0 bases, with 17 bases between. Germline CDR1 and CDR2: LGHDT and YNNKEL (reference sequence). The CDR3 extends over 17 amino acids. CDR3 protein: CASSQFRPGSTSYEQYF. CDR3 in DNA: TGTGCCAGCAGCCAATTTCGACCGGGATCGACCTCCTACGAGCAGTACTTC.

The chain combines TRBV3-1 (or the pseudogene TRBV3-2) with TRBJ2-7; TRBD2 might be the D (6 bases). V lost 4 bases and J lost 4, with 17 bases in between. CDR1 LGHDT and CDR2 YNNKEL come from the germline V gene (reference sequence). The CDR3 runs 15 residues. CDR3 sequence reads: CASSLFPGLQYEQYF. The CDR3 coding sequence is TGTGCCAGCAGCCTCTTCCCGGGACTCCAGTACGAGCAGTACTTC.

V is TRBV6-2 or TRBV6-3 and J is TRBJ2-2; TRBD1 agrees at 11 bases. The CDR3 totals 17 residues. Looked up from germline, CDR1 is MNHEY and CDR2 is SVGEGT. V shed 0 bases, J shed 2 bases, and the junction held 2 bases outside the gene matches. This CDR3 reads CASSYSGQGANTGELFF. Here the CDR3 DNA reads TGTGCCAGCAGTTACTCAGGACAGGGGGCAAACACCGGGGAGCTGTTTTTT.

This clone was counted only a few times. The chain joins TRBV28 to TRBJ2-1, with a weak D call TRBD2 (5 bases). The CDR3 has 16 residues. Trimming took 6 bases from V and 2 from J, leaving 17 bases between them. The germline V gene encodes CDR1 MDHEN and CDR2 SYDVKM. CDR3 region: CASRPTTSPAYNEQFF. CDR3 sequence (DNA): TGTGCCAGCAGGCCAACAACTAGTCCCGCCTACAATGAGCAGTTCTTC.

V and J are TRBV7-2 and TRBJ2-7; 14 bases are a match to TRBD2. CDR1 is SGHTA, CDR2 FQGNSA, per germline. The junction had 4 bases not matched to a gene; V was cut back by 4 bases and J by 5 bases. There are 15 residues in the CDR3. CDR3 sequence: CASSSTSGGADEQYF. CDR3 sequence (DNA): TGTGCCAGCAGCTCGACTAGCGGGGGGGCTGACGAGCAGTACTTC.

The chain carries TRBV12-3 or TRBV12-4 and TRBJ2-5; TRBD2 matches 7 bases. The CDR3 contains 13 residues. J was trimmed by 3 bases and V by 3 bases; bases with no gene match: 1. CDR3 nucleotides: TGTGCCAGCAGTTTCGGACTAGAAGAGACCCAGTACTTC. Its translation is CASSFGLEETQYF.

The rearrangement links TRBV3-1 (or the pseudogene TRBV3-2) to TRBJ2-1; 9 bases fit TRBD1. The CDR3 runs to 16 residues. The germline V gene encodes CDR1 LGHDT and CDR2 YNNKEL (reference sequence). Germline trimming cut 1 base from V and 12 bases from J; bases unmatched to any gene: 13. This CDR3 is CASSQADRGRTTWQFF. CDR3 sequence (DNA): TGTGCCAGCAGCCAAGCCGACAGGGGGAGGACCACCTGGCAGTTCTTC.

The chain combines TRBV30 with TRBJ1-6, with TRBD1 identical over 7 bases. The CDR3 length is 14 residues. Per germline, CDR1 GTSNPN and CDR2 SVGIG (reference sequence). Unmatched junction bases numbered 8, after V lost 2 bases and J lost 10 bases. This CDR3 is CAWSLGQRISPLHF. As DNA, the CDR3 is TGTGCCTGGAGTTTGGGACAGCGTATATCACCCCTCCACTTT.

J is TRBJ1-4 and V is TRBV9, with D possibly matching TRBD1 (6 bases). The CDR3 runs 16 residues. Looked up from germline, CDR1 is SGDLS and CDR2 is YYNGEE. Trimming pared 4 bases from V and 2 bases from J, leaving 15 bases between. The CDR3 protein is CASSLSQGTTNEKLFF. The CDR3 DNA sequence: TGTGCCAGCAGCCTCAGTCAGGGGACCACTAATGAAAAACTGTTTTTT. Looking up the rest from reference TRBV9 and TRBJ1-4 gives the full variable domain: DSGVTQTPKHLITATGQRVTLRCSPRSGDLSVYWYQQSLDQGLQFLIQYYNGEERAKGNILERFSAQQFPDLHSELNLSSLELGDSALYFCASSLSQGTTNEKLFFGSGTQLSVL.

V usage is TRBV5-5 and J usage is TRBJ2-1; D perhaps matches TRBD1 (5 bases). This CDR3 has 18 amino acids. V was trimmed by 2 bases and J by 2 bases, leaving 20 bases between them. CDR1 is SGHKS and CDR2 is YYEKEE in the germline V gene (reference sequence). The CDR3 sequence: CASSLSWEAGIPYNEQFF. The DNA of the CDR3 is TGTGCCAGCAGCTTAAGTTGGGAAGCAGGGATCCCCTACAATGAGCAGTTCTTC.

V usage is TRBV18 and J usage is TRBJ2-1; 7 bases match TRBD2. The CDR3 has 14 amino acids. V was pared by 3 bases and J by 8 bases, with 7 bases of the junction left unmatched. Germline CDR1 reads KGHSH; CDR2 reads LQKENI. The CDR3 sequence: CASSPVSGVDEQFF. In nucleotides, the CDR3 is TGTGCCAGCTCACCGGTGAGCGGGGTGGATGAGCAGTTCTTC.

The chain recombines TRBV19 with TRBJ1-3, with TRBD1 as a possible D gene (6 bases). Trimming left V 8 bases short and J 3 bases short, with 11 bases between. The CDR3 totals 13 residues. Germline CDR1 and CDR2: LNHDA and SQIVND (reference sequence). Here the CDR3 reads CASVRDIGNTIYF. CDR3 sequence (DNA): TGTGCCAGTGTCCGGGACATTGGAAACACCATATATTTT.